This T cell receptor beta chain was identified in a study of blood T cell repertoires in COVID-19. About the study: Collection of acute and convalescent COVID-19 samples took place in the United States, Italy and Spain.

As processed by the authors: Nucleated cell counts were estimated from reference gene primer amplification. Produced via immunoSEQ multiplex PCR; TCRdb's table is partial and in-frame only. D and trimming were read from the DNA, whereas the V and J calls and clone size are those reported in that table. The sample includes roughly 290,000 clones, 85% to 90% of them seen just once. In terms of age and location, participants ranged from roughly 18 to 100 years and lived in about two dozen US areas. Assignment of participants to cohorts was predicated upon participant-reported clinical history. CDR3 size: 13 residues. Germline V lookup: CDR1 SGHRS, CDR2 YFSETQ. V was shortened by 5 bases and J by 1 base, with 7 bases between the two germline ends.

The sequenced sample consisted of PBMCs or T cells enriched from blood (not recorded which). The chain has TRBV5-1 and TRBJ2-1; tentative D call: TRBD2 (5 bases). This clonotype originated in a woman between 18 and 30 years old with acute COVID-19. In DNA form, the CDR3 reads TGCGCCAGCAGGAGGGAGTCCTACAATGAGCAGTTCTTC. It codes for CASRRESYNEQFF.